Listed below are T cell receptor beta chains from one sample, sequenced in a study of T cell repertoires in cytomegalovirus infection. TCRdb called the reads again in MiXCR, with one record for every CDR3 protein. This sample carries a few hundred thousand distinct CDR3 sequences, roughly 13% of them seen once, and the ten largest clones take around 8.1%. Sequenced input: PBMCs. The receptors originated from a human donor in good health (CMV status not recorded). Some clones in this sample may be carry-over from other donors' samples. Both conserved end residues are part of each CDR3. Fields, in order: V gene, D gene, J gene, clone size, CDR3 DNA, CDR3 protein. D genes are given only for firm matches. Part of the rows lack a size; the others show once, few, many or a class for expanded clones.

V gene: TRBV10-3; D gene: -; J gene: TRBJ2-7; clone size: many; CDR3 DNA: TGTGCCGCGGGACGGGGAATCAACGAGCAGTACTTC; CDR3 protein: CAAGRGINEQYF
V gene: TRBV15; D gene: TRBD1; J gene: TRBJ1-2; clone size: many; CDR3 DNA: TGTGCCACCAGCGACACAGGGGATGGCTATGGCTACACCTTC; CDR3 protein: CATSDTGDGYGYTF
V gene: TRBV29-1; D gene: -; J gene: TRBJ2-1; clone size: -; CDR3 DNA: TGCAGTTCACCGGCAAGCTCCTACAATGAGCAGTTCTTC; CDR3 protein: CSSPASSYNEQFF
V gene: TRBV7-2; D gene: -; J gene: TRBJ2-1; clone size: many; CDR3 DNA: TGTGCCAGCAGCTTTGACGTTAGCTCCTACAATGAGCAGTTCTTC; CDR3 protein: CASSFDVSSYNEQFF
V gene: TRBV6-2/TRBV6-3; D gene: TRBD2; J gene: TRBJ2-3; clone size: many; CDR3 DNA: TGTGCCAGCAGTTATAGAAGAAGCGGGAGGGCTCGTACAGATACGCAGTATTTT; CDR3 protein: CASSYRRSGRARTDTQYF
V gene: TRBV28; D gene: TRBD2; J gene: TRBJ2-1; clone size: many; CDR3 DNA: TGTGCCAGCAGTCCGACACTCGGACTAGCGGAGGACAATGAGCAGTTCTTC; CDR3 protein: CASSPTLGLAEDNEQFF
V gene: TRBV5-1; D gene: -; J gene: TRBJ1-1; clone size: many; CDR3 DNA: TGCGCCAGCAGTTATTATCGACAGTTGAACACTGAAGCTTTCTTT; CDR3 protein: CASSYYRQLNTEAFF
V gene: TRBV20-1; D gene: TRBD1; J gene: TRBJ2-7; clone size: few; CDR3 DNA: TGCAGTGCTAGAGGCGACCGGGACAGTGCCCCCTACGAGCAGTACTTC; CDR3 protein: CSARGDRDSAPYEQYF
V gene: TRBV7-2; D gene: -; J gene: TRBJ2-7; clone size: many; CDR3 DNA: TGTGCCACAGGCGACAGACCCTTCTCCTACGAGCAGTACTTC; CDR3 protein: CATGDRPFSYEQYF
V gene: TRBV7-2; D gene: -; J gene: TRBJ2-2; clone size: many; CDR3 DNA: TGTGCCAGCAGCCCGGACATCTCGAACACCGGGGAGCTGTTTTTT; CDR3 protein: CASSPDISNTGELFF
V gene: TRBV7-9; D gene: TRBD1; J gene: TRBJ2-7; clone size: many; CDR3 DNA: TGTGCCAGCAGCTTAGCAAAGGGGGCGAACGGGAACTACGAGCAGTACTTC; CDR3 protein: CASSLAKGANGNYEQYF
V gene: TRBV12-3/TRBV12-4; D gene: TRBD1; J gene: TRBJ1-1; clone size: many; CDR3 DNA: TGTGCCAGCAGTCGACGACAGGGAAGAACTGAAGCTTTCTTT; CDR3 protein: CASSRRQGRTEAFF
V gene: TRBV4-1; D gene: -; J gene: TRBJ2-3; clone size: few; CDR3 DNA: TGTGCCAGCAGCCAAGATCGTAGGGGGGCTAAGTATTTT; CDR3 protein: CASSQDRRGAKYF
V gene: TRBV5-5; D gene: -; J gene: TRBJ2-1; clone size: few; CDR3 DNA: TGTGCCAGCAGCTTGGCCCCCGTCGGCAATGAGCAGTTCTTC; CDR3 protein: CASSLAPVGNEQFF
V gene: TRBV15; D gene: -; J gene: TRBJ1-2; clone size: few; CDR3 DNA: TGTGCCACCAGCAGAGAAGGGGGTAGGAACTATGGCTACACCTTC; CDR3 protein: CATSREGGRNYGYTF
V gene: TRBV7-3; D gene: TRBD1; J gene: TRBJ1-2; clone size: many; CDR3 DNA: TGTGCCAGCAGCCTAAACCCCCGGACAGGTGATGGCTACACCTTC; CDR3 protein: CASSLNPRTGDGYTF
V gene: TRBV10-3; D gene: -; J gene: TRBJ2-2; clone size: few; CDR3 DNA: TGTGCCATCCGAAGCCGGGGCTGGAACACCGGGGAGCTGTTTTTT; CDR3 protein: CAIRSRGWNTGELFF
V gene: TRBV28; D gene: TRBD2; J gene: TRBJ2-1; clone size: -; CDR3 DNA: TGTGCCACCCTCGGGTATAGCGGGCGCTCCTACAATGAGCAGTTCTTC; CDR3 protein: CATLGYSGRSYNEQFF
V gene: TRBV5-4; D gene: -; J gene: TRBJ1-2; clone size: many; CDR3 DNA: TGTGCCAGCAGCTTGCCGGGACACCTAGGGGGGGGAAACTATGGCTACACCTTC; CDR3 protein: CASSLPGHLGGGNYGYTF
V gene: TRBV20-1; D gene: TRBD2; J gene: TRBJ2-1; clone size: -; CDR3 DNA: TGCAGTGCCACCCCCCGAGCGGGAGGATGGAATGAGCAGTTCTTC; CDR3 protein: CSATPRAGGWNEQFF
V gene: TRBV12-3/TRBV12-4; D gene: -; J gene: TRBJ1-5; clone size: -; CDR3 DNA: TGTGCCAGCAGTTTGTTTCCGCAGCCCCAGCATTTT; CDR3 protein: CASSLFPQPQHF
V gene: TRBV7-9; D gene: TRBD1; J gene: TRBJ1-2; clone size: -; CDR3 DNA: TGTGCCAGCAGTGGGACAGGTCGATATGGCTACACCTTC; CDR3 protein: CASSGTGRYGYTF
V gene: TRBV6-2/TRBV6-3; D gene: TRBD1; J gene: TRBJ1-5; clone size: few; CDR3 DNA: TGTGCCAGCAGTAGGGACAGGGGAACGAATCAGCCCCAGCATTTT; CDR3 protein: CASSRDRGTNQPQHF
V gene: TRBV6-4; D gene: -; J gene: TRBJ1-1; clone size: -; CDR3 DNA: TGTGCCAGCAAATCTGAAGCTTTCTTT; CDR3 protein: CASKSEAFF
V gene: TRBV7-3; D gene: TRBD1; J gene: TRBJ1-6; clone size: -; CDR3 DNA: TGTGCCAGCTCAGCCGGAGGGACAGCTTATAATTCACCCCTCCACTTT; CDR3 protein: CASSAGGTAYNSPLHF
V gene: TRBV6-2/TRBV6-3; D gene: -; J gene: TRBJ1-1; clone size: many; CDR3 DNA: TGTGCCAGCAGCTCCCCTGGGCAGGTTAAGAACACTGAAGCTTTCTTT; CDR3 protein: CASSSPGQVKNTEAFF